The 24 T cell receptor beta chains presented below share a single source sample, sequenced in a study of human T cells and chemical hapten exposure. This sample's time point: pre-sensitization, week 0. This sample's treatment: therapeutic diphenylcyclopropenone sensitization with weekly scalp DPC. In TCRdb, the RACE reads were re-called with MiXCR into one record per CDR3 protein. This sample has more than 300,000 distinct CDR3 sequences, with roughly 5% found just once. Sequenced here: whole blood, sampled in connection with sensitization to the hapten diphenylcyclopropenone (DPC). The receptors originated from a woman aged 45-65 years with alopecia areata. Some clones in this sample may be carry-over from other donors' samples.

The chain links TRBV2 to TRBJ2-7; perhaps D is TRBD1 or TRBD2 (5 bases each). The CDR3 extends over 12 amino acids. Germline-derived CDR1 and CDR2 are SNHLY and FYNNEI. Trimming took off 3 bases at V and 6 bases at J, with 9 bases between the two ends. CDR3 DNA: TGTGCCAGCAGTGATGAGAGGGGCGAGCAGTACTTC. This gives the protein CASSDERGEQYF. Full variable domain (outside the CDR3, taken from reference TRBV2 and TRBJ2-7): EPEVTQTPSHQVTQMGQEVILRCVPISNHLYFYWYRQILGQKVEFLVSFYNNEISEKSEIFDDQFSVERPDGSNFTLKIRSTKLEDSAMYFCASSDERGEQYFGPGTRLTVT.

The table lists this clonotype with a few counts. J is TRBJ2-7 and V is TRBV7-2, with 15 positions matching TRBD2. Germline assignment: CDR1 SGHTA and CDR2 FQGNSA. This CDR3 has 18 residues. V dropped 7 bases and J dropped 4; count of bases not matched to a gene: 14. CDR3 nucleotides: TGTGCCAGCAAACCGGGACTAGCGGGAGGCGGTCGGAGGTACGAGCAGTACTTC. Amino acid sequence: CASKPGLAGGGRRYEQYF.

The chain carries TRBV2 and TRBJ1-6, with D maybe TRBD1 (5 bases). There are 15 residues in the CDR3. Trimming pared 6 bases from V and 6 bases from J, leaving 15 bases between. Germline V CDR1 and CDR2: SNHLY, FYNNEI. The CDR3, as DNA: TGTGCCAGCAGCACCATACAGAGGGGTAATTCACCCCTCCACTTT. Protein sequence: CASSTIQRGNSPLHF.

This clonotype was detected ten times or more. The V call is TRBV20-1, the J call TRBJ2-1, with D perhaps being TRBD1 or TRBD2 (7 bases each). V was shortened by 0 bases and J by 7 bases, with 16 bases between the two germline ends. Germline V gene data show CDR1 as DFQATT and CDR2 as SNEGSKA (reference sequence). The CDR3 has 15 residues. CDR3 coding DNA: TGCAGTGCTAGAGATGCGCAGGGGGGGCAAAATGAGCAGTTCTTC. Translation gives CSARDAQGGQNEQFF.

This clonotype was found many times. The chain recombines TRBV28 with TRBJ2-7; D may be TRBD1 (5 bases). V was cut by 0 bases and J by 6 bases, with 12 bases left in between. Germline CDR1 MDHEN, CDR2 SYDVKM. The CDR3 is 14 residues long. CDR3 in DNA: TGTGCCAGCAGTTTATGGGATCAGGGAACCGAGCAGTACTTC. It encodes CASSLWDQGTEQYF.

The V gene is TRBV18, the J gene TRBJ1-3; D remains unclear. This CDR3 comprises 18 residues. V gave up 3 bases and J gave up 0 bases, with 18 bases separating them. Germline CDR1 reads KGHSH; CDR2 reads LQKENI. The CDR3 sequence: CASSPLKQSSYSGNTIYF. The CDR3 DNA sequence: TGTGCCAGCTCACCCCTCAAACAGTCGTCTTACTCTGGAAACACCATATATTTT.

In its sample, this clonotype was seen many times. The V gene is TRBV11-2, the J gene TRBJ2-7; no reliable D call. Germline V CDR1 and CDR2: SGHAT, FQNNGV. There are 13 residues in the CDR3. Deletions cut 3 bases from V and 5 bases from J, with 11 bases between. CDR3 in DNA: TGTGCCAGCAGCTTCCTCATTTCCAACGAGCAGTACTTC. Its translation is CASSFLISNEQYF.

The table lists this clonotype with many counts. The rearrangement links TRBV12-3 or TRBV12-4 to TRBJ2-3, with unresolved D. The CDR3 length is 14 residues. V gave up 7 bases and J gave up 0 bases, with 11 bases separating them. The CDR3 DNA sequence: TGTGCCAGCATCTTTTCCGCTAGCACAGATACGCAGTATTTT. Translating gives CASIFSASTDTQYF.

This clonotype was seen at least ten times. V is TRBV6-5 and J is TRBJ1-1, with 7 bases that match TRBD1. Germline CDR1 is MNHEY and CDR2 is SVGAGI. The CDR3 extends over 14 amino acids. V shed 2 bases and J 2 bases; nucleotides not matched to a gene: 2. CDR3 protein: CASSYDRENTEAFF. CDR3 bases: TGTGCCAGCAGTTACGACAGGGAAAACACTGAAGCTTTCTTT.

J is TRBJ1-1 and V is TRBV30, with 9 bases lining up with TRBD1. After removal of 3 bases from V and 7 bases from J, the junction contained 9 bases not matched to a gene. Germline CDR1 reads GTSNPN; CDR2 reads SVGIG (reference sequence). This CDR3 has 14 amino acids. CDR3 residues: CAWRKTGGADEAFF. As DNA, the CDR3 is TGTGCCTGGAGAAAAACAGGGGGCGCAGATGAAGCTTTCTTT.

This clonotype was seen only a few times. This chain connects TRBV6-5 to TRBJ2-1, with 13 bases matching TRBD2. The CDR3 loop spans 16 amino acids. Trimming removed 2 bases from V and 4 bases from J; junction bases left unmatched: 2. Per germline, CDR1 MNHEY and CDR2 SVGAGI. The CDR3 reads CASSYPTSGGYNEQFF. The CDR3 nucleotides read TGTGCCAGCAGTTACCCGACTAGCGGGGGGTACAATGAGCAGTTCTTC.

This clonotype was seen ten or more times. V usage is TRBV24-1 and J usage is TRBJ2-3; D call uncertain. The V gene lost 5 bases and the J gene lost 5 bases, with 4 bases spanning the gap. CDR3 length: 11 amino acids. Germline lookup yields CDR1 KGHDR and CDR2 SFDVKD. The DNA for the CDR3 is TGTGCCACCAGTGCGGGAGATACGCAGTATTTT. This codes for CATSAGDTQYF.

The chain carries TRBV2 and TRBJ1-1, with no clear D. CDR1 and CDR2 (germline): SNHLY, FYNNEI. With 7 bases removed from V and 5 bases from J, the gap between germline ends came to 17 bases. There are 14 residues in the CDR3. The CDR3 protein is CASIRDWGWTEAFF. The CDR3 coding sequence is TGTGCCAGCATAAGGGATTGGGGTTGGACTGAAGCTTTCTTT.

This clonotype was seen a handful of times. The genes are TRBV12-3 or TRBV12-4 and TRBJ2-4, with TRBD2 as a possible D gene (5 bases). The germline V and J ends were trimmed by 3 bases and 8 bases, with 17 bases remaining between them. CDR3 length: 15 residues. The CDR3 is CASSFRLALGDIQYF. The DNA of the CDR3 is TGTGCCAGCAGTTTCAGGCTAGCCCTTGGTGACATTCAGTACTTC.

This clonotype showed up many times. The J gene is TRBJ1-2, the V gene TRBV2, with 10 bases matching TRBD1. V shed 6 bases, J shed 7 bases, and the junction held 5 bases outside the gene matches. Germline values: CDR1 SNHLY, CDR2 FYNNEI. CDR3 length: 13 residues. The CDR3 bases are TGTGCCAGCAGCCTGGGGGACAGGGGTGGCTACACCTTC. It yields the protein CASSLGDRGGYTF.

This clonotype was picked up many times. The chain carries TRBV27 and TRBJ1-5, with D unclear. This CDR3 spans 12 amino acids. V shed 2 bases and J shed 3 bases, with 2 bases lying between them. CDR1 MNHEY and CDR2 SMNVEV come from the germline V gene (reference sequence). In nucleotides, the CDR3 is TGTGCCAGCAGTTTAATCAATCAGCCCCAGCATTTT. This codes for CASSLINQPQHF.

This clonotype was seen repeatedly, ten times or more. The chain links TRBV10-2 to TRBJ1-2; D is unclear. V lost 5 bases and J 2 bases, leaving 6 bases between the germline ends. The CDR3 is made up of 12 amino acids. CDR1 and CDR2 (germline): WSHSY, SAAADI. The CDR3 loop reads CASSTLNYGYTF. The CDR3 region has the DNA TGCGCCAGCAGTACACTAAACTATGGCTACACCTTC.

This clonotype was observed a handful of times. The rearrangement joins TRBV5-1 to TRBJ2-7; D is possibly TRBD2 (7 bases). Trimming removed 0 bases at V and 3 bases at J, with 13 bases between. Germline assignment: CDR1 SGHRS and CDR2 YFSETQ. This CDR3 region has 15 residues. This chain's CDR3 is CASSLARGRVYEQYF. For the CDR3, the DNA is TGCGCCAGCAGCTTGGCGCGGGGGCGCGTCTACGAGCAGTACTTC.

This clonotype was detected a few times. This chain connects TRBV6-5 to TRBJ1-5; 7 positions agree with TRBD1. With 5 bases clipped from V and 9 bases from J, the junction kept 19 bases outside the gene matches. The CDR3 consists of 17 residues. Germline loops: CDR1 MNHEY, CDR2 SVGAGI. The CDR3 protein is CASSPFSGTASGSPQHF. CDR3 DNA sequence: TGTGCCAGCAGTCCATTTTCCGGGACAGCTAGCGGGTCGCCCCAGCATTTT.

This clonotype appeared many times. The rearrangement uses TRBV29-1 and TRBJ2-1; tentative D call: TRBD2 (6 bases). The CDR3 spans 12 residues. Trimming cost V 1 base and J 9 bases, with 10 bases left between them. CDR1 is SQVTM and CDR2 is ANQGSEA in the germline V gene. CDR3 in amino acids: CSVEGLGSEQFF. Written as DNA, the CDR3 is TGCAGCGTTGAAGGACTCGGGAGTGAGCAGTTCTTC.

In its sample, this clonotype was seen many times. This chain links TRBV4-1 with TRBJ1-1, with 7 bases aligning to TRBD1. This CDR3 contains 14 residues. The germline V gene has CDR1 MGHRA and CDR2 YSYEKL. J was trimmed by 3 bases and V by 4 bases; bases with no gene match: 5. CDR3 sequence (DNA): TGCGCCAGCAGCCCGGAAGACAGGGACACTGAAGCTTTCTTT. Translating gives CASSPEDRDTEAFF.

This clonotype was found a few times. The rearrangement joins TRBV24-1 to TRBJ2-6, with D maybe TRBD1 (6 bases). The V end lost 4 bases, the J end lost 0 bases, and 18 bases lay between the germline ends. This CDR3 is 19 amino acids long. Per the germline V gene, CDR1 is KGHDR and CDR2 is SFDVKD. CDR3 nucleotide sequence: TGTGCCACCAGTGACCCCCGGACAGAGCCATTCTCTGGGGCCAACGTCCTGACTTTC. Residues: CATSDPRTEPFSGANVLTF.

This clonotype was seen ten or more times. The V gene is TRBV29-1, the J gene TRBJ2-6; D is possibly TRBD2 (6 bases). CDR3 length: 13 residues. The V and J ends lost 5 bases and 4 bases respectively, with 9 bases between them. CDR1 and CDR2 (germline): SQVTM, ANQGSEA. The CDR3 protein is CSVLLAGANVLTF. Written as DNA, the CDR3 is TGCAGCGTTCTACTAGCCGGGGCCAACGTCCTGACTTTC.

At least ten counts were recorded for this clonotype. The V gene is TRBV28, the J gene TRBJ1-2, with D hard to call. V was clipped by 4 bases and J by 9 bases, with 15 bases between them. The CDR3 has 13 amino acids. Germline V gene lookup returns CDR1 MDHEN and CDR2 SYDVKM. The CDR3 is CASSWPPEKSYTF. In DNA form, the CDR3 reads TGTGCCAGCAGTTGGCCACCAGAAAAAAGCTACACCTTC.